This T cell receptor (beta chain) came from a study of T-cell memory formation after mild COVID-19 (TCRdb year 2021). Regarding the study in general: TCR sequence clusters from the two donors were found to be largely donor specific. Two young, previously healthy adult volunteers made up the cohort, one male and one female. In a couple of donors, T-cell clones that expanded and contracted after mild COVID-19 were tracked by sequencing TCRalpha and TCRbeta repertoires over time. Results and caveats for the whole study, not just this receptor: Contracting CD4+ clones appeared mostly in the CM and EM memory subsets, whereas CD8+ clones were enriched in EMRA. SARS-CoV-2 specificity was not confirmed for the second-wave clones peaking on day 37. Some responding clones were found in pre-infection memory, which suggests that pre-existing cross-reactive memory T cells took part in the SARS-CoV-2 response. Balanced CD4/CD8 phenotypes were observed for clones contracting from day 15 to 85, whereas a bias towards CD4+ was observed for a second wave of clones expanding from day 15 to 37. The study covered only two mild cases, and larger cohorts including severe cases with pre-infection samples were considered necessary.

Ficoll-Paque density gradient centrifugation was the method used to isolate PBMCs. The sequencer was an Illumina NovaSeq 6000. TCRalpha and TCRbeta cDNA libraries were constructed by 5'RACE with constant-segment primers, with sample barcodes and unique molecular identifiers being introduced. RNA was extracted from every sample with Trizol reagent. Libraries were amplified in two PCR steps, with a second sample barcode and Illumina TruSeq adapters added in the second step. Libraries were sequenced on an Illumina NovaSeq with 2 x 150 bp paired-end reads. Regarding the original processing steps: With migec v1.2.7, reads were demultiplexed and then collapsed into UMI-guided consensus sequences. Using mixcr v2.1.11, UMI consensuses were aligned to TRA and TRB V and J templates and then assembled into clonotypes. Clonotypes were classified as expanded or contracted when called significant by both edgeR and NoisET, with noise models trained on biological replicates. For edgeR calls, the cutoffs were a false discovery rate-adjusted p below 0.01 and a log2 fold-change threshold of 1. As an exploratory analysis of dynamics, PCA with hierarchical clustering was applied to max-normalized trajectories of the 1000 most abundant clonotypes. Each responding clone was given a CD4 or CD8 phenotype based on the CD4+ and CD8+ repertoires, which had been sequenced separately. Using fastp at Q25 and MiXCR, TCRdb reprocessed the public reads and kept productive beta chains. Rows matching on CDR3 protein sequence are summarized as one entry with the most common DNA and genes. It is TCRdb's table, rather than the study itself, that gives the V and J calls and clone size. The table for this sample lists roughly 100,000 distinct CDR3 sequences; around 13% of them were counted only once. Together, the top ten hold about 28% of the sample.

There are 16 amino acids in the CDR3, from cysteine to phenylalanine inclusive. Solely the CDR3 DNA is kept, with 48 bases framed from the first base. At the junction V is shortened by 2 bases and J by 6 bases, with 18 bases in between. CDR1 KGHDR and CDR2 SFDVKD are derived from the germline V gene. Note on this clonotype: Its antigen target is currently unknown. Per-base quality was not reported, and no clone a single base away is much larger than it.

Rearrangement joined TRBV24-1 to TRBJ1-2; the D segment could be TRBD1, given 5 matching bases. Sequencing used PBMCs or a T cell subset sorted from them (not recorded which). This clonotype originated in an adult woman who had mild COVID-19 (a few samples of this study predate the infection). The sample titles of this study are shuffled in the database, so cell type and time point are left out; the donor was told from shared clones. The CDR3 here reads CATSDSTGLRVNGYTF. The nucleotide sequence is TGTGCCACCAGTGATTCGACGGGCCTCAGGGTTAATGGCTACACCTTC.